This T cell receptor beta chain was recovered during a study of CD8 T cells in ankylosing spondylitis. Germline V gene data show CDR1 as SQVTM and CDR2 as ANQGSEA. Trimming took 6 bases from V and 7 from J; bases not matched to a gene: 5. This CDR3 comprises 12 residues. TCRdb passed the 5' RACE reads through MiXCR, listing each CDR3 protein once. This sample carries some 220,000 distinct CDR3 sequences, roughly 8.2% of them seen once, and the ten largest clones take 4.8%. This clonotype was counted at least ten times. The sequence came from a female donor with ankylosing spondylitis or in good health (not recorded which). Material: blood, either unsorted or a sorted T cell fraction (not recorded which). The chain links TRBV29-1 to TRBJ2-2, with 7 bases lining up with TRBD1. The CDR3 coding sequence is TGCAGCGTAGTGACAGGGATCGGGGAGCTGTTTTTT. It encodes CSVVTGIGELFF.